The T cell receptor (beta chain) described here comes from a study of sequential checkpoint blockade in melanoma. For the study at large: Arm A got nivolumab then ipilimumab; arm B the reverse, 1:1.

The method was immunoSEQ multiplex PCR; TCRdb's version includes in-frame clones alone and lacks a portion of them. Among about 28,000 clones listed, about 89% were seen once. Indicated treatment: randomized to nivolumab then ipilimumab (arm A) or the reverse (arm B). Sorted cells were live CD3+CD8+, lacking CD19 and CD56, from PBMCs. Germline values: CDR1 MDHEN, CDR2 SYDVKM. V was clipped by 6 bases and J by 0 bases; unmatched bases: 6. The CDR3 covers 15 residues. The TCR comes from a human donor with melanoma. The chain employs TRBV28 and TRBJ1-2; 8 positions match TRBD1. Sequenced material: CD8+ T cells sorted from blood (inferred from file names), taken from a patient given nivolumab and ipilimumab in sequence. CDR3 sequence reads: CASRGQEFPNYGYTF. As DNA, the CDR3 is TGTGCCAGCAGGGGACAGGAATTCCCTAACTATGGCTACACCTTC.